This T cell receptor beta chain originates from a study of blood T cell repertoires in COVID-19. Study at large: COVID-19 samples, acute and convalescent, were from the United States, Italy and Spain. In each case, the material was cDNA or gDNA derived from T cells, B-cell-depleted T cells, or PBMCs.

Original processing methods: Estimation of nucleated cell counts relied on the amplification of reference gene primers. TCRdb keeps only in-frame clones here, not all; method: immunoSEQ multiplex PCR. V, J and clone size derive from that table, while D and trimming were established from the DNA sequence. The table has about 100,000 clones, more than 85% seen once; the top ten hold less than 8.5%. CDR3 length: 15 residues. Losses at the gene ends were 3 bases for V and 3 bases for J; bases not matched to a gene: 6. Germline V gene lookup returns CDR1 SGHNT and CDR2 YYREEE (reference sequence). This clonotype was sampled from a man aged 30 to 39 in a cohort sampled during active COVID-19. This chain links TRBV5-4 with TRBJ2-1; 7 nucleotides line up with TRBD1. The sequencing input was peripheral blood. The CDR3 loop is CASSYRTGLYNEQFF. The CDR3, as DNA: TGTGCCAGCAGCTACAGGACAGGTCTCTACAATGAGCAGTTCTTC.